One sample yielded the 22 T cell receptor beta chains listed below, sequenced in a study of molecular identifiers for immune sequencing clone quantification. TCRdb redid the calling of the PCR reads with MiXCR, one entry per CDR3 protein. The sample yields hundreds of thousands of distinct CDR3 sequences, approximately 24% seen once. Sequenced sample: naive CD8+ T cells from blood, with Jurkat cell RNA spiked in. Described subset: FACS-sorted CD8+CD4-CCR7+CD45RA+ naive T cells. The receptors were sampled from a human donor in good health. Some libraries in this study had Jurkat cell RNA spiked in.

The CDR3 reads CASSPRDQGYEQFF. CDR3 nucleotide sequence: TGTGCCAGCAGTCCCAGAGACCAGGGGTATGAGCAGTTCTTC. This rearrangement joins TRBV12-3 or TRBV12-4 to TRBJ2-1, with D perhaps matching TRBD1 (6 bases). This CDR3 region has 14 residues. With 5 bases removed from V and 8 bases from J, the gap between germline ends came to 16 bases.

This clonotype was counted between two and nine times. This chain links TRBV19 with TRBJ2-7, with D unresolved. The germline V gene has CDR1 LNHDA and CDR2 SQIVND (reference sequence). V was clipped by 6 bases and J by 3 bases, with 12 bases between them. The CDR3 covers 13 residues. The CDR3 loop reads CASSWAADYEQYF. The CDR3 DNA is TGTGCCAGTAGCTGGGCAGCCGACTACGAGCAGTACTTC.

This clonotype was counted once. This chain connects TRBV6-2 or TRBV6-3 to TRBJ2-3, with 8 bases fitting TRBD2. Germline values: CDR1 MNHEY, CDR2 SVGEGT. CDR3 size: 15 residues. V trimming: 7 bases; J trimming: 8 bases; junction bases outside the gene matches: 14. The CDR3, as DNA: TGTGCCAGCAACCCGGGACTAGAAGTCCCGGGTACGCAGTATTTT. Its translation: CASNPGLEVPGTQYF.

At least ten counts were recorded for this clonotype. J is TRBJ2-3 and V is TRBV15, with D uncertain. The V end lost 0 bases, the J end lost 5 bases, and 9 bases lay between the germline ends. The CDR3 contains 14 residues. The germline gives CDR1 LNHNV, CDR2 YYDKDF (reference sequence). The CDR3 coding sequence is TGTGCCACCAGCAGAGATCGTGGCCAAGATACGCAGTATTTT. Its protein product is CATSRDRGQDTQYF.

This clonotype was seen only a few times. The chain has TRBV6-6 and TRBJ1-4; unclear D gene. Between the trimmed V and J ends, which lost 2 bases and 10 bases, there was a span of 5 bases. The CDR3 loop spans 11 amino acids. The germline gives CDR1 MNHNY, CDR2 SVGAGI (reference sequence). CDR3 region: CASSYDGKLFF. The CDR3 DNA is TGTGCCAGCAGTTACGACGGAAAACTGTTTTTT.

This clonotype was seen many times. The chain carries TRBV6-1 and TRBJ2-3, with 7 bases aligning to TRBD2. CDR1 is MNHNS and CDR2 is SASEGT in the germline V gene. The ends lost 3 bases at V and 5 bases at J; junction bases unmatched: 8. The CDR3 is 15 amino acids. The CDR3 here is CASSEFHSGGDTQYF. As DNA, the CDR3 is TGTGCCAGCAGTGAGTTCCACTCGGGGGGAGATACGCAGTATTTT.

The chain links TRBV6-1 to TRBJ1-1; TRBD1 might be the D (5 bases). The germline V gene has CDR1 MNHNS and CDR2 SASEGT. Trimming left V 5 bases short and J 2 bases short, with 12 bases between. This CDR3 has 14 residues. CDR3 sequence (DNA): TGTGCCAGCAGTATGGGGGATTTTAACACTGAAGCTTTCTTT. It is translated as CASSMGDFNTEAFF.

The chain recombines TRBV12-3 or TRBV12-4 with TRBJ2-5, with D possibly TRBD1 on 5 matching bases. Deletions cut 5 bases from V and 1 base from J, with 11 bases between. The CDR3 contains 14 residues. The CDR3 DNA follows: TGTGCCAGCAGTGTAATGACAGTCCAAGAGACCCAGTACTTC. It codes for CASSVMTVQETQYF.

As for this clonotype: Since a much larger clone is just one base distant, this may be a read error. The chain uses TRBV6-5 and TRBJ2-7; D is perhaps TRBD1 (5 bases). Germline V gene data show CDR1 as MNHEY and CDR2 as SVGAGI. This CDR3 is 13 amino acids long. The CDR3 loop is CASNYQGPSEQYF. CDR3 in DNA: TGTGCCAGCAATTACCAGGGCCCCTCCGAGCAGTACTTC.

Note on this clonotype: Just one base apart from a much larger clone, this may be a read error. The chain's CDR3 is CASSHRQGAGDEQVF. In nucleotides, the CDR3 is TGTGCCAGCAGCCATAGACAGGGGGCTGGGGATGAGCAGGTCTTC. V gene TRBV4-2 combines with J gene TRBJ2-1, with TRBD1 matching over 10 bases. The CDR3 runs 15 residues. Germline V gene data show CDR1 as LGHNA and CDR2 as YNFKEQ.

The chain uses TRBV6-2 or TRBV6-3 and TRBJ1-2; D ambiguous. Trimming took off 3 bases at V and 2 bases at J, with 16 bases between the two ends. Looked up from germline, CDR1 is MNHEY and CDR2 is SVGEGT. The CDR3 extends over 16 amino acids. In DNA form, the CDR3 reads TGTGCCAGCAGTTATCAAGACAACTACCCAAACTATGGCTACACCTTC. This codes for CASSYQDNYPNYGYTF.

This clonotype was found many times. The chain couples TRBV6-5 to TRBJ2-1, with a tentative D call TRBD2 (5 bases). CDR3 length: 15 amino acids. V lost 5 bases, J lost 6 bases, and 17 bases lay in between. Germline CDR1 MNHEY, CDR2 SVGAGI. CDR3 sequence reads: CASSDRPGSFNEQFF. CDR3 sequence (DNA): TGTGCCAGCAGTGACCGTCCGGGATCTTTCAATGAGCAGTTCTTC.

This clonotype was counted between two and nine times. This chain connects TRBV6-5 to TRBJ1-3; 12 bases align to TRBD1. Germline V CDR1 and CDR2: MNHEY, SVGAGI. CDR3 length: 17 amino acids. V shed 0 bases and J 4 bases; nucleotides not matched to a gene: 4. This CDR3 reads CASSYSGTGGVGNTIYF. CDR3 coding DNA: TGTGCCAGCAGTTACTCGGGGACAGGGGGCGTCGGAAACACCATATATTTT.

For this clonotype: A much bigger clone sits one base away, suggesting this may be a read error. This chain uses TRBV12-3 or TRBV12-4 with TRBJ1-5; a weak D match, TRBD1 (5 bases). Trimming took 5 bases from V and 0 from J, leaving 8 bases between them. CDR3 length: 14 residues. The CDR3, as DNA: TGTGCCAGCAGTGACGGACATAGCAATCAGCCCCAGCATTTT. Translated: CASSDGHSNQPQHF.

This clonotype was counted at least ten times. The V and J genes are TRBV24-1 and TRBJ2-3; D not certain. The CDR3 totals 14 residues. V dropped 1 base and J dropped 2 bases, with 6 bases sitting between them. Germline CDR1 KGHDR, CDR2 SFDVKD. CDR3 loop: CATSDFRPTDTQYF. The CDR3, as DNA: TGTGCCACCAGTGATTTCCGTCCCACAGATACGCAGTATTTT.

This clonotype was detected many times. The chain is built from TRBV27 and TRBJ2-7, with TRBD1 matching 12 bases. Per the germline V gene, CDR1 is MNHEY and CDR2 is SMNVEV (reference sequence). J was trimmed by 6 bases and V by 3 bases; bases with no gene match: 3. This CDR3 is built from 14 residues. The CDR3 DNA reads TGTGCCAGCAGTTTCGGGACAGGGGGCAGCGAGCAGTACTTC. Translated, it gives CASSFGTGGSEQYF.

The chain has TRBV11-2 and TRBJ2-7; 7 bases are a match to TRBD1. The CDR3 is 15 amino acids. With V trimmed by 2 bases and J by 7 bases, 11 bases remained unmatched. Germline V CDR1 and CDR2: SGHAT, FQNNGV. The CDR3 coding sequence is TGTGCCAGCAGCTTAACCGGGACAGTCTATAGGGAGCAGTACTTC. This encodes CASSLTGTVYREQYF.

Regarding this clonotype: Being one base from a much bigger clone, this may be a read error. CDR3: CAISEYQGMNTEASF. In DNA form, the CDR3 reads TGTGCCATCAGTGAGTATCAGGGCATGAACACTGAAGCTTCCTTT. The V and J genes are TRBV10-3 and TRBJ1-1; D may be TRBD1 (5 bases). CDR1 is ENHRY and CDR2 is SYGVKD in the germline V gene. This CDR3 comprises 15 residues.

This clonotype has a count of ten or more. This chain joins TRBV24-1 and TRBJ1-1; D might be TRBD1 (5 bases). The CDR3 is 13 residues long. The V and J ends lost 5 bases and 10 bases respectively, with 16 bases between them. CDR1 is KGHDR and CDR2 is SFDVKD in the germline V gene. CDR3 amino acids: CATSVEGALGAFF. The DNA of the CDR3 is TGTGCCACCAGTGTTGAAGGGGCATTAGGAGCTTTCTTT.

This clonotype was recorded a few times. This chain uses TRBV4-1 with TRBJ1-5; 10 bases fit TRBD1. CDR1 and CDR2 from the germline V gene are MGHRA and YSYEKL. Trimming removed 1 base from V and 5 bases from J; junction bases left unmatched: 11. This CDR3 is 18 amino acids long. The DNA of the CDR3 is TGCGCCAGCAGCCAAGGATCTTCGGGACAGGGGAGGGATCAGCCCCAGCATTTT. Its protein product is CASSQGSSGQGRDQPQHF.

This clonotype has more than one count but fewer than ten. The chain links TRBV6-2 or TRBV6-3 to TRBJ2-5, with TRBD2 matching over 12 bases. The trim removed 0 bases at V and 3 bases at J, leaving 2 bases unmatched. The CDR3 runs 16 residues. The germline V gene has CDR1 MNHEY and CDR2 SVGEGT. The CDR3 DNA sequence: TGTGCCAGCAGTTACTCTGGACTAGCGGGGAAAGAGACCCAGTACTTC. Translating it yields CASSYSGLAGKETQYF.

This clonotype was found once. The chain uses TRBV3-1 and TRBJ1-2; D is unclear. CDR3 size: 18 residues. Per the germline V gene, CDR1 is LGHDT and CDR2 is YNNKEL (reference sequence). The V end was cut by 0 bases, the J end by 2 bases, with 19 bases between. The CDR3: CASSQDTTDTRGNYGYTF. The CDR3 DNA follows: TGTGCCAGCAGCCAAGATACGACTGACACCCGCGGAAACTATGGCTACACCTTC.